The entry that follows covers one T cell receptor beta chain sequence. Without the conserved terminal phenylalanine or tryptophan, this CDR3 likely stems from a read error. The DNA is omitted, as the CDR3 cannot be located on it reliably, and the CDR3 follows TCRdb's listing. The data were obtained in a study of blood T cell repertoires in COVID-19. At the level of the study: The United States, Italy and Spain supplied acute and convalescent COVID-19 samples. The analysed material was cDNA or gDNA that came from T cells, B-cell-depleted T cells, or PBMCs.

TCRdb keeps only in-frame clones here, not all; method: immunoSEQ multiplex PCR. This table has 100,000 to 150,000 clones, 85% appearing once. The clonotype comes from a woman at least 80 years old with acute or convalescent COVID-19. Input material: peripheral blood.

CDR3 sequence: CASSQPSSGTALI. J is TRBJ2-4 and V is TRBV16; TRBD1 is taken as the D call from the table, unchecked against the DNA. Germline CDR1 is KGHSY and CDR2 is FQNENV. With termini counted, the CDR3 has 13 amino acids.